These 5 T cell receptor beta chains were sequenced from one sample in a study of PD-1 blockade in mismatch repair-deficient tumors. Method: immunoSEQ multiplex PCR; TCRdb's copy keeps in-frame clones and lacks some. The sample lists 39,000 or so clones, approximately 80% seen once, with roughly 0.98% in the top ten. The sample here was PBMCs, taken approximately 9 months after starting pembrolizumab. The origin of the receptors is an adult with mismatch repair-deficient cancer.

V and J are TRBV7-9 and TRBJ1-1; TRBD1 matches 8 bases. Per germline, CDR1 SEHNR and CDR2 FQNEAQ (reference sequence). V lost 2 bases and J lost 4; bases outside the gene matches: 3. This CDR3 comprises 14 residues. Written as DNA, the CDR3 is TGTGCCAGCAGCTTATCAGGGGGCGGCACTGAAGCTTTCTTT. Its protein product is CASSLSGGGTEAFF.

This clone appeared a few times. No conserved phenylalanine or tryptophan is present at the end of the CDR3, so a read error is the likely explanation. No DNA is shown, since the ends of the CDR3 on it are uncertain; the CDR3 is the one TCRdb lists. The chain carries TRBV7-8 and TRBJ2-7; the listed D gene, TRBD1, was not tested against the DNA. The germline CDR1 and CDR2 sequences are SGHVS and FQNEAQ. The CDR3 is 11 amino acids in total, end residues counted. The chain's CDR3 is CASSPLMDRGL.

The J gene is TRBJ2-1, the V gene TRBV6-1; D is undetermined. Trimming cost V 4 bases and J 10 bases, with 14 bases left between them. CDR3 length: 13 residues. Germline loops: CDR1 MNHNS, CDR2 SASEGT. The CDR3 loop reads CASSAQKYREQFF. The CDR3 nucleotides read TGTGCCAGCAGTGCCCAGAAGTATCGAGAGCAGTTCTTC.

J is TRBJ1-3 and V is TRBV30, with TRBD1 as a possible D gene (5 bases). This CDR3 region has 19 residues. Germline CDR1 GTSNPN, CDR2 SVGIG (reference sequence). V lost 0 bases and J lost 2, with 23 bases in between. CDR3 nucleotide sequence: TGTGCCTGGAGTGTACAGTTGGGGTCAGGGTACACCACTGGAAACACCATATATTTT. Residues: CAWSVQLGSGYTTGNTIYF.

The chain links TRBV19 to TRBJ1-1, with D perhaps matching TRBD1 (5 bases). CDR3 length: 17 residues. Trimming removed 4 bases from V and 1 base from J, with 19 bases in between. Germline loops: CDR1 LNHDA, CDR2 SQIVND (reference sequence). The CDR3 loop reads CASSTVKGASPNTEAFF. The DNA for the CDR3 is TGTGCCAGTAGTACCGTGAAAGGGGCATCCCCGAACACTGAAGCTTTCTTT.